The source of this TCR beta chain is a study of metastatic and nonmetastatic thyroid tumors (dated by TCRdb to 2018 to 2021). Study-level background: Repertoires were compared across peripheral blood and tumor or nodule tissue samples from malignant and benign thyroid patients. The study at large found these results: In both blood and tumor samples, malignant tumors were reported to have significantly higher TCR beta diversity than benign nodules.

Before undergoing thyroid surgery, none of the patients had been given any kind of treatment. Using T-cell receptor beta sequencing, the study looked back at clinical samples from patients collected from about 2012 to 2018. Preparation of the library involved PCR. Data came from an Illumina HiSeq 4000. High-throughput sequencing was used to profile the TCR beta-chain CDR3 region of each patient. In the paper's pipeline: CDR3 differences across clinicopathological groups were used to build a classifier for discriminating distant-metastatic papillary thyroid cancer patients. To measure repertoire diversity the researchers used the Shannon index, while the Morisita-Horn index served to gauge how similar the tumor and blood repertoires were. The public reads were run again by TCRdb, first through fastp at Q25 and then through MiXCR, and only productive beta chains were kept. These V and J calls originate from TCRdb's pipeline instead of the authors' own analysis. The sample data list 43,000 or so clones, and around 15% of these were observed just once. The ten biggest clones cover 20% to 25% of the sample.

This clone was seen only a few times. Its specific antigen is unknown. Qualities for individual bases were not recorded, and no much larger clone is one base off. Spanning cysteine to phenylalanine, the CDR3 consists of 14 amino acids. This entry keeps only the CDR3 DNA: 42 bases, framed from base 1. Ends trimmed: V by 7 bases, J by 4 bases; bases unmatched to a gene: 7. From a lookup of the germline V gene, CDR1 and CDR2 are SNHLY and FYNNEI. In this chain, TRBV2 is recombined with TRBJ1-1; 9 middle bases align to TRBD1. The receptor was isolated from a female donor with papillary thyroid cancer or a benign thyroid nodule (not recorded which). Some clones in this sample may be carry-over from other donors' samples. The sequenced sample was blood. The CDR3 reads as follows: CASTTGTGFTEAFF. The nucleotide sequence is given as TGTGCCAGCACCACCGGGACAGGGTTCACTGAAGCTTTCTTT.